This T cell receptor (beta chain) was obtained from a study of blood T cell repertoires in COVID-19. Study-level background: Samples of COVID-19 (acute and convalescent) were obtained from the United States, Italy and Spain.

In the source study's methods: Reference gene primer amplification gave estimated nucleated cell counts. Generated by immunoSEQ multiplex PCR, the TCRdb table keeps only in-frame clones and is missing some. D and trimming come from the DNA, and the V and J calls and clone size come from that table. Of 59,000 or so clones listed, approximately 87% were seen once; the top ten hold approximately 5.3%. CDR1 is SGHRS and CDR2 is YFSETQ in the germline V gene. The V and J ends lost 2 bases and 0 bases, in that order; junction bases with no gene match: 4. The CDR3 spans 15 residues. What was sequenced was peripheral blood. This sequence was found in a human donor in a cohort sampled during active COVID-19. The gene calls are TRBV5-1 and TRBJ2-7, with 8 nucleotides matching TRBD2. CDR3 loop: CASSFEAGGSYEQYF. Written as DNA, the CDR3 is TGCGCCAGCAGCTTCGAGGCGGGGGGCTCCTACGAGCAGTACTTC.